The entry below gives a single T cell receptor (beta chain) sequence along with its context. This sample is part of a study of blood T cell repertoires in COVID-19. As processed by the authors: It was from reference gene primer amplification that nucleated cell counts were estimated. The protocol was immunoSEQ multiplex PCR, while the TCRdb copy is restricted to in-frame clones and leaves out a portion. That table furnishes V, J and clone size, whereas the DNA furnished D and trimming. The sample carries about 330,000 clones, roughly 87% recorded once. Sequencing used PBMCs or T cells enriched from blood (not recorded which). The receptor's source is a woman aged 30 to 39 who had recovered from COVID-19.

As DNA, the CDR3 is TGTGCCAGCTCACTAACCCGGGGACAGGGCTACGAGCAGTACTTC. Amino acids: CASSLTRGQGYEQYF. The rearrangement uses TRBV18 and TRBJ2-7; TRBD1 aligns across 9 bases. Trimming took 4 bases from V and 3 from J; bases not matched to a gene: 7. Germline values: CDR1 KGHSH, CDR2 LQKENI. The CDR3 length is 15 residues.